This TCR beta chain stems from a study of cytomegalovirus exposure and HLA in healthy donors. Overall study context: From some 180 million T cells, an earlier analysis saw 100 million to 140 million unique TCR beta sequences.

The CDR3 contains 12 residues. The V gene lost 5 bases and the J gene lost 2 bases, with 6 bases spanning the gap. Per germline, CDR1 SGHAT and CDR2 FQNNGV. The PCR used 60 Vbeta and 13 Jbeta primers. Method: immunoSEQ multiplex PCR; TCRdb's copy keeps in-frame clones and lacks some. The sample gives tens of thousands of clones, 80% to 90% of which show up once; 2.5% to 3% is in the top ten. To note about this clone: Its antigen remains unidentified.

Study outcomes and limitations: A later analysis linked a missense DCLRE1C variant to TCR beta V- and J-gene trimming. Available immune exposure information covered CMV serostatus only.

The source is a woman aged 25 to 39 in good health and CMV-seronegative. Material for sequencing was PBMCs. This chain connects TRBV11-2 to TRBJ1-1; D is undetermined. As DNA, the CDR3 is TGTGCCAGCAGCCCCTTCAACACTGAAGCTTTCTTT. Its translation is CASSPFNTEAFF.